The clone carrying this T cell receptor (beta chain) rates as medium-sized (0.01 to 0.1%). Its antigen remains unidentified. TCRdb's table, derived via immunoSEQ multiplex PCR, lists solely in-frame clones and lacks some. The data contain approximately 150,000 clones, 80% to 95% of them singletons. These data are taken from a study of T cell responses to AZD1222 COVID-19 vaccine. Second doses at about 4 or about 12 weeks were pooled. Study conclusions and caveats: A mostly white British donor set with more females was recruited, and clonal diversity was possibly underestimated.

The V end was cut by 3 bases, the J end by 7 bases, with 12 bases between. The CDR3 consists of 14 residues. Germline-derived CDR1 and CDR2 are LNHDA and SQIVND (reference sequence). The sequence came from an adult who received the AZD1222 COVID-19 vaccine. This material consisted of peripheral blood, taken 28 days after the second AZD1222 dose. The chain has TRBV19 and TRBJ2-2, with a possible D match to TRBD1 (5 bases). CDR3 region: CASSIRQSYGELFF. The CDR3 DNA follows: TGTGCCAGTAGTATTAGACAGAGTTACGGGGAGCTGTTTTTT. The full variable domain, its missing parts supplied by reference TRBV19 and TRBJ2-2, is DGGITQSPKYLFRKEGQNVTLSCEQNLNHDAMYWYRQDPGQGLRLIYYSQIVNDFQKGDIAEGYSVSREKKESFPLTVTSAQKNPTAFYLCASSIRQSYGELFFGEGSRLTVL.